This T cell receptor (beta chain) derives from a study of cytomegalovirus exposure and HLA in healthy donors. PCR primers comprised 60 Vbeta and 13 Jbeta primers. Sequencing was performed with immunoSEQ multiplex PCR; in TCRdb, only in-frame clones are kept and a portion is missing. Of approximately 180,000 clones listed, roughly 85% were seen once; the top ten hold about 1.5%. A remark on this clone: At one end the junction does not follow the germline gene, possibly because of a read error.

CDR1 and CDR2 (germline): SEHNR, FQNEAQ (reference sequence). This CDR3 has 14 amino acids. Specimen: PBMCs. This clonotype was obtained from a woman aged 18-29 years in good health and CMV-seronegative. The V gene is TRBV7-9, the J gene TRBJ2-5, with TRBD2 matching 7 bases. CDR3 DNA sequence: TGTTCCAGCAGCTCCAGCGGGATGGGGGAGACCCAGTACTTC. This gives the protein CSSSSSGMGETQYF.